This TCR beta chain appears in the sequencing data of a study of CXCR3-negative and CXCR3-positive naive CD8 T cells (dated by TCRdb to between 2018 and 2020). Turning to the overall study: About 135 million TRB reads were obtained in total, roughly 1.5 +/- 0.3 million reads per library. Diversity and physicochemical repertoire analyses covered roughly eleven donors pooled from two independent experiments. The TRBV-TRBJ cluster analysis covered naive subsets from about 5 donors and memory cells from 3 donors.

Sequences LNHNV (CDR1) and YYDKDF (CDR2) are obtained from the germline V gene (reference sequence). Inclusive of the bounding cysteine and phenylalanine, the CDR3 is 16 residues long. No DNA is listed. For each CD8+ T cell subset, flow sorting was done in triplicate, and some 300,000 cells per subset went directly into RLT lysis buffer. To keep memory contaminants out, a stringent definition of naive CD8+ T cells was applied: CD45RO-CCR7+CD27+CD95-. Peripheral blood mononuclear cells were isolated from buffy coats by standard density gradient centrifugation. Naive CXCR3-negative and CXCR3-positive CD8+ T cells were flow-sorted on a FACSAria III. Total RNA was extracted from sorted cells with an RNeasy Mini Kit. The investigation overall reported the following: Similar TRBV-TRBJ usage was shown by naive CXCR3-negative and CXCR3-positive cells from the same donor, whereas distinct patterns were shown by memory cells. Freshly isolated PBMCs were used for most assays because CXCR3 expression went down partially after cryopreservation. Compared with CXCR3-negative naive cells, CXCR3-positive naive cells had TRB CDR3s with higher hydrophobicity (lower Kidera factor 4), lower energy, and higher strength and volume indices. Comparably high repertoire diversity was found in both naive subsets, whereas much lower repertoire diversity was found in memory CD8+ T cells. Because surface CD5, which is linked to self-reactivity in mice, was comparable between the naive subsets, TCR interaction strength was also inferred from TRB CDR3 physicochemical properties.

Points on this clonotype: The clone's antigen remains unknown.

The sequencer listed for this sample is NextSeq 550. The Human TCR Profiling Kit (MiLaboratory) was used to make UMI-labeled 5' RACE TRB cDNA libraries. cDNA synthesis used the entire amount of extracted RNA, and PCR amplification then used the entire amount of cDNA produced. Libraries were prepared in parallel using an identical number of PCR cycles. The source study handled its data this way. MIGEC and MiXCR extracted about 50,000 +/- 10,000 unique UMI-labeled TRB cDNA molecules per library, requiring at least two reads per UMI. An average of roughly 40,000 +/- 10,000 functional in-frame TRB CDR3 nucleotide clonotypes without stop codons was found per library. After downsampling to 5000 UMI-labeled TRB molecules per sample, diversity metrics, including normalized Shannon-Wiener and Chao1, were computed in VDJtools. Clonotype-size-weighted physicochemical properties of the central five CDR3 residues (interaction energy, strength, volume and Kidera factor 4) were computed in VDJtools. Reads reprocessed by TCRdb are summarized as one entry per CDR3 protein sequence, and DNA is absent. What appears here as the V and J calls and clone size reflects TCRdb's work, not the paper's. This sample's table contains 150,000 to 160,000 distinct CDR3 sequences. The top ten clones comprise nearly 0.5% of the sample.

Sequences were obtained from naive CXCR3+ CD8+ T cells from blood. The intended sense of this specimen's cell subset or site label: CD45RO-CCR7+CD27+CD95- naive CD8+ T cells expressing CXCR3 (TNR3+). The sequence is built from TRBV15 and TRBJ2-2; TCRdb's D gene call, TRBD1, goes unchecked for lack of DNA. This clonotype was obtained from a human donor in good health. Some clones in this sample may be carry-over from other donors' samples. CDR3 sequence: CATSYPGGGNTGELFF.